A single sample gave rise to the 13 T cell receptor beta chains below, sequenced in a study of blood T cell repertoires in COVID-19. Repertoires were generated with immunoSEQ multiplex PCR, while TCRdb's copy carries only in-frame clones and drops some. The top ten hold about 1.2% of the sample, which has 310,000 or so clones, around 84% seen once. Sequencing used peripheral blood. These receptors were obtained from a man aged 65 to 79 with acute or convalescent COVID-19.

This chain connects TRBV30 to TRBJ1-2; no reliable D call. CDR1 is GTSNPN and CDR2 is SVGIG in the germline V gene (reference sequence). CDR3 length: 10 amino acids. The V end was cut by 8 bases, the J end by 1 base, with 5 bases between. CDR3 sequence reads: CAAYNYGYTF. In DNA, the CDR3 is TGTGCCGCGTATAACTATGGCTACACCTTC.

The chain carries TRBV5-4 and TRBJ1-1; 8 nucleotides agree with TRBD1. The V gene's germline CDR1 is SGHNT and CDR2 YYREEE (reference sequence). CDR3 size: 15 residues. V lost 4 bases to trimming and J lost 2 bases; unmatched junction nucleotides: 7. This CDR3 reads CASSPSDRGNTEAFF. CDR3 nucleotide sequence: TGTGCCAGCAGCCCTTCCGACAGGGGCAACACTGAAGCTTTCTTT.

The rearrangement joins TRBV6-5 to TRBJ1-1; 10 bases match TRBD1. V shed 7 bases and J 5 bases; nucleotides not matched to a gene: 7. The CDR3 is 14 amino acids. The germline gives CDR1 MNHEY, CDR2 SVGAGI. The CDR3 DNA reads TGTGCCAGCATTCGACAGGGGGCGCGGACTGAAGCTTTCTTT. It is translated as CASIRQGARTEAFF.

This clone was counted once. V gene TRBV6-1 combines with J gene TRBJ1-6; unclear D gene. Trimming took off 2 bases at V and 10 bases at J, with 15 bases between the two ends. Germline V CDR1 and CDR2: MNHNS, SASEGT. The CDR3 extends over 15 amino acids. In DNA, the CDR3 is TGTGCCAGCAGTGAAATGAAGGGAGTCGTGTCACCCCTCCACTTT. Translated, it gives CASSEMKGVVSPLHF.

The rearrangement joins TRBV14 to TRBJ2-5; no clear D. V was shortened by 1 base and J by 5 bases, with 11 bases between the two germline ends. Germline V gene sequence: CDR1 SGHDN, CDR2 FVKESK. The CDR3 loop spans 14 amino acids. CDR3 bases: TGTGCCAGCAGCCAAGCGGTGTTCTCCGAGACCCAGTACTTC. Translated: CASSQAVFSETQYF.

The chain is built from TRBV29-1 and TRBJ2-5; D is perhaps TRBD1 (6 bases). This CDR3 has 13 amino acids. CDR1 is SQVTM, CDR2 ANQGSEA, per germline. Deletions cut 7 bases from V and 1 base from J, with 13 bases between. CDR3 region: CSGARGSQETQYF. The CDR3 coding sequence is TGCAGCGGTGCAAGGGGGAGCCAAGAGACCCAGTACTTC.

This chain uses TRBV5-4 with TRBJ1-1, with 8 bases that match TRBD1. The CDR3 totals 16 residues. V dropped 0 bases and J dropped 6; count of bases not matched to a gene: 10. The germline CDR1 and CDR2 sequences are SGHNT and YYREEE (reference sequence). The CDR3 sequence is CASSLAGTGGGSEAFF. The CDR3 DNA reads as TGTGCCAGCAGCTTGGCCGGTACAGGGGGAGGTTCTGAAGCTTTCTTT.

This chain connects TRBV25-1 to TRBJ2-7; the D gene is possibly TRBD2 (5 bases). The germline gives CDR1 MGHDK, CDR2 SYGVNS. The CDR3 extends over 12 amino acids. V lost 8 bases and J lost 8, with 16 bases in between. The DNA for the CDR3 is TGTGCCAGCGCCCAGACTAACGGGAAGCAGTACTTC. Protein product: CASAQTNGKQYF.

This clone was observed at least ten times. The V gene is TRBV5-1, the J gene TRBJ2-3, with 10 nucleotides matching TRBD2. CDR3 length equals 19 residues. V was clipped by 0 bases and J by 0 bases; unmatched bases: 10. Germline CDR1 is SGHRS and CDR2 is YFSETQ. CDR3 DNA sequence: TGCGCCAGCAGCTTGGGTAGCAGCGGGGGGGCCTTGAGCACAGATACGCAGTATTTT. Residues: CASSLGSSGGALSTDTQYF.

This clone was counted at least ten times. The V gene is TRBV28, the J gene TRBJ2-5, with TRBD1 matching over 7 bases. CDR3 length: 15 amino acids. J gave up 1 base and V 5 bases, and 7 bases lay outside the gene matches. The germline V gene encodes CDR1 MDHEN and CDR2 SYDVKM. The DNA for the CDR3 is TGTGCCAGCAGTCTACAACAGGGGTCCCAAGAGACCCAGTACTTC. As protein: CASSLQQGSQETQYF.

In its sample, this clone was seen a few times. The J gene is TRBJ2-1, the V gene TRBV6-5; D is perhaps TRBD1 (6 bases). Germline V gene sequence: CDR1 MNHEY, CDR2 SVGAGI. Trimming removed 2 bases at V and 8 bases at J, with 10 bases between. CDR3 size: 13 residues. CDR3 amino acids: CASSYVSGDEQFF. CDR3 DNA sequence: TGTGCCAGCAGTTACGTCTCAGGGGATGAGCAGTTCTTC.

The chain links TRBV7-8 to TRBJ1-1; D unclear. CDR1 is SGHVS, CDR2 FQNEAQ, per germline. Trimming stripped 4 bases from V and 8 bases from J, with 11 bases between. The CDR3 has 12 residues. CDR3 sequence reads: CASSSPSTEAFF. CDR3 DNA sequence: TGTGCCAGCAGCTCTCCAAGTACAGAAGCTTTCTTT.

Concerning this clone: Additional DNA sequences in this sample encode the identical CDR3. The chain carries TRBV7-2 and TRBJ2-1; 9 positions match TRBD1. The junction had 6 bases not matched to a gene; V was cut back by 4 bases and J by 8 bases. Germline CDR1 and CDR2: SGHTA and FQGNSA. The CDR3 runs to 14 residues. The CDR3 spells CASSSRQGGDEQFF. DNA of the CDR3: TGTGCCAGCAGCTCCCGACAGGGGGGGGATGAGCAGTTCTTC. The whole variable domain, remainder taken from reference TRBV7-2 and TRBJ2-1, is GAGVSQSPSNKVTEKGKDVELRCDPISGHTALYWYRQSLGQGLEFLIYFQGNSAPDKSGLPSDRFSAERTGGSVSTLTIQRTQQEDSAVYLCASSSRQGGDEQFFGPGTRLTVL.